A selection of T cell receptor beta chains follows, all from one sample in a study of blood T cell repertoires in COVID-19. Generated by immunoSEQ multiplex PCR, the TCRdb table keeps only in-frame clones and is missing some. The table shows 150,000 to 200,000 clones, with around 82% occurring only once. Sequenced sample: peripheral blood. Every receptor here comes from a man between 60 and 70 years old with active or convalescent COVID-19. CDR3s include the opening cysteine and the closing phenylalanine or tryptophan. D genes are given only for firm matches. Expanded clones get a size class; other rows say once, few or many, or leave the size out.

J | D | V | size | CDR3 | DNA
TRBJ2-5 | TRBD2 | TRBV5-1 | - | CASSGTSVQETQYF | TGCGCCAGCAGCGGGACTAGCGTCCAAGAGACCCAGTACTTC
TRBJ1-2 | - | TRBV24-1 | - | CVGRTTNYGYTF | TGTGTCGGGCGGACTACTAACTATGGCTACACCTTC
TRBJ2-1 | - | TRBV18 | - | CASSPDLLDEQFF | TGTGCCAGCTCACCAGACCTCCTAGATGAGCAGTTCTTC
TRBJ1-5 | - | TRBV11-2 | - | CASSPVGGQPQHF | TGTGCCAGCAGCCCCGTCGGCGGTCAGCCCCAGCATTTT
TRBJ1-1 | TRBD1 | TRBV5-1 | - | CASSLVGTANTEAFF | TGCGCCAGCAGCTTGGTTGGGACAGCTAACACTGAAGCTTTCTTT
TRBJ2-7 | TRBD1 | TRBV11-2 | - | CASSADRGPYEQYF | TGTGCCAGCAGCGCGGACAGGGGACCCTACGAGCAGTACTTC
TRBJ2-2 | - | TRBV29-1 | - | CSVKEAGELFF | TGCAGCGTTAAGGAGGCCGGGGAGCTGTTTTTT
TRBJ1-5 | TRBD1 | TRBV5-8 | - | CASSHRDREYPQHF | TGTGCCAGCAGCCACCGGGACAGGGAGTATCCCCAGCATTTT
TRBJ2-7 | TRBD1 | TRBV10-2 | once | CASSEPLGQGGEQYF | TGCGCCAGCAGTGAACCATTGGGACAGGGGGGCGAGCAGTACTTC
TRBJ2-1 | - | TRBV5-1 | few | CASSLRGDSYNEQFF | TGCGCCAGCAGCTTGCGCGGGGACTCCTACAATGAGCAGTTCTTC
TRBJ1-4 | - | TRBV5-6 | few | CASRSTANNEKLFF | TGTGCCAGCAGGTCGACAGCTAATAATGAAAAACTGTTTTTT
TRBJ1-1 | - | TRBV5-1 | - | CASSFPGEGEAFF | TGCGCCAGCAGCTTTCCAGGGGAAGGTGAAGCTTTCTTT
TRBJ1-4 | - | TRBV4-1 | - | CASSRNSGRDEKLFF | TGCGCCAGCAGCCGGAACAGCGGGAGGGACGAAAAACTGTTTTTT
TRBJ2-7 | - | TRBV5-1 | - | CASSLAGLEREQYF | TGCGCCAGCAGCTTGGCCGGACTCGAAAGGGAGCAGTACTTC
TRBJ1-3 | - | TRBV5-1 | - | CASSDRGLVSGNTIYF | TGCGCCAGCAGCGACCGGGGGTTGGTCTCTGGAAACACCATATATTTT
TRBJ1-2 | TRBD1 | TRBV6-6 | - | CASSRSMGTAFYGYTF | TGTGCCAGCAGCCGATCCATGGGGACAGCTTTCTATGGCTACACCTTC
TRBJ1-5 | TRBD1 | TRBV19 | - | CASSMTGDQPQHF | TGTGCCAGTAGTATGACAGGGGATCAGCCCCAGCATTTT
TRBJ1-1 | TRBD1 | TRBV3-1/TRBV3-2 | - | CASSGQGSNTEAFF | TGTGCCAGCTCCGGACAGGGGTCGAACACTGAAGCTTTCTTT
TRBJ2-3 | TRBD2 | TRBV29-1 | few | CSVAGSASGRTDTQYF | TGCAGCGTTGCCGGCTCGGCTAGCGGACGCACAGATACGCAGTATTTT
TRBJ2-2 | - | TRBV5-1 | - | CASTERAGSAGELFF | TGCGCCAGCACAGAGCGTGCGGGAAGCGCCGGGGAGCTGTTTTTT
TRBJ2-1 | TRBD2 | TRBV4-1 | - | CASSQDGLAGDSYNEQFF | TGCGCCAGCAGCCAAGACGGACTAGCGGGAGACTCCTACAATGAGCAGTTCTTC
TRBJ2-1 | TRBD1 | TRBV9 | - | CASSGRDRESGNEQFF | TGTGCCAGCAGCGGGCGGGACAGGGAAAGCGGCAATGAGCAGTTCTTC
TRBJ1-1 | - | TRBV7-3 | - | CASSRGGVAFF | TGTGCCAGCAGCCGCGGGGGAGTCGCTTTCTTT
TRBJ1-1 | TRBD1 | TRBV5-1 | - | CASSGPGQGGFTEAFF | TGCGCCAGCAGCGGACCGGGACAGGGTGGGTTCACTGAAGCTTTCTTT
TRBJ2-7 | TRBD1 | TRBV11-2 | once | CASSPRDRGLYEQYF | TGTGCCAGCAGCCCCCGGGACAGGGGGCTCTACGAGCAGTACTTC
TRBJ2-7 | TRBD1 | TRBV5-5 | - | CASSSLQGQHEQYF | TGTGCCAGCAGCTCCTTACAGGGGCAGCACGAGCAGTACTTC
TRBJ1-5 | - | TRBV25-1 | once | CASSGTGFSNQPQHF | TGTGCCAGCTCCGGGACTGGCTTTAGCAATCAGCCCCAGCATTTT
TRBJ1-6 | - | TRBV19 | - | CAKEGWERILHF | TGTGCCAAGGAGGGCTGGGAAAGAATCCTCCACTTT
TRBJ2-3 | TRBD2 | TRBV18 | - | CASSAGLAIRGTDTQYF | TGTGCCAGCTCGGCTGGACTAGCCATCCGAGGCACAGATACGCAGTATTTT